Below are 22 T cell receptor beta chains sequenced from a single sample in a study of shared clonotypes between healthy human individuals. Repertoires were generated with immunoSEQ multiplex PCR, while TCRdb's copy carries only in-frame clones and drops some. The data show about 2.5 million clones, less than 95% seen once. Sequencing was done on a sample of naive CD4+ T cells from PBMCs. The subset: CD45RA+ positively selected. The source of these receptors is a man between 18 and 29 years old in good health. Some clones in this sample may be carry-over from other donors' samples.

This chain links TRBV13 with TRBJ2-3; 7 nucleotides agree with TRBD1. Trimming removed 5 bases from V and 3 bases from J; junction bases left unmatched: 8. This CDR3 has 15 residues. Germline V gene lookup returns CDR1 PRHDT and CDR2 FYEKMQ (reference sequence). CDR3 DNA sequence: TGTGCCAGCAGCCCAGGGACAGATAGGACAGATACGCAGTATTTT. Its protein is CASSPGTDRTDTQYF.

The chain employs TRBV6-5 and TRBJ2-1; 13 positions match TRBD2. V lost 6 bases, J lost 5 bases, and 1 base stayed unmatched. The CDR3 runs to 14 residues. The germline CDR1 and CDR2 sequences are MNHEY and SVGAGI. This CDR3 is CASRTSGGDNEQFF. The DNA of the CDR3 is TGTGCCAGCAGAACTAGCGGGGGGGACAATGAGCAGTTCTTC.

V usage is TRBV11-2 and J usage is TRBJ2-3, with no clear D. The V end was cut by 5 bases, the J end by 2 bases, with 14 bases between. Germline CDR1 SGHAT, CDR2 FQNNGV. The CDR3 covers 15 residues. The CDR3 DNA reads TGTGCCAGCAGCGGGAACGGACGGACCACAGATACGCAGTATTTT. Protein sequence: CASSGNGRTTDTQYF.

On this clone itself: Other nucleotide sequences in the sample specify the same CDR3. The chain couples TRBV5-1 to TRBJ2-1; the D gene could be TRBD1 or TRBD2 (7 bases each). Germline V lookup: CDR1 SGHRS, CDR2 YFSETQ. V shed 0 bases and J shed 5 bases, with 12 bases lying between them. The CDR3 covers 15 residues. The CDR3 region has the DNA TGCGCCAGCAGCTTGGGACAGGGACTACACAATGAGCAGTTCTTC. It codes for CASSLGQGLHNEQFF.

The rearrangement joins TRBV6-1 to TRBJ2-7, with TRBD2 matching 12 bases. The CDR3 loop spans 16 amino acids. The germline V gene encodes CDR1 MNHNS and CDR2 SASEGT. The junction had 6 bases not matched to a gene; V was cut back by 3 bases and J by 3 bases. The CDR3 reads CASSEASGRAGYEQYF. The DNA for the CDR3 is TGTGCCAGCAGTGAGGCTAGCGGGAGGGCGGGCTACGAGCAGTACTTC.

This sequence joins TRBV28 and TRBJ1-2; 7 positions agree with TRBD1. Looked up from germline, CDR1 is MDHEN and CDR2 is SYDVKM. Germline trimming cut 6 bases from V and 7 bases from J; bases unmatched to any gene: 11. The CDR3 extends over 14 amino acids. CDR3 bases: TGTGCCAGCAGCCCCCGTGACAGGGTTGGTGGCTACACCTTC. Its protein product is CASSPRDRVGGYTF.

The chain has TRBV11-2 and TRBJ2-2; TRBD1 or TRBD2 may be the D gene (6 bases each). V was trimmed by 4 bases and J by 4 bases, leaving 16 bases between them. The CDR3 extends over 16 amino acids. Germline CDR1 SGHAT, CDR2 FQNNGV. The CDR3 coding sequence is TGTGCCAGCAGCTCTCTTGGGGGGCTGACCACCGGGGAGCTGTTTTTT. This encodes CASSSLGGLTTGELFF.

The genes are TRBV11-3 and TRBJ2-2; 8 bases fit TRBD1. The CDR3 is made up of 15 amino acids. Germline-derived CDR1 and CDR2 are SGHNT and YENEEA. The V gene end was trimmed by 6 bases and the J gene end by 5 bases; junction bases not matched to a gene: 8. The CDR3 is CASSSGQGRTGELFF. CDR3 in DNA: TGTGCCAGCAGTTCTGGACAGGGTAGGACCGGGGAGCTGTTTTTT.

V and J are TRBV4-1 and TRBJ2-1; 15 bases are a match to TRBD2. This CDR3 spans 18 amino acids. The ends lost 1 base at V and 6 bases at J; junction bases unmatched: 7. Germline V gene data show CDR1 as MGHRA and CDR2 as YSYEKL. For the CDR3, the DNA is TGCGCCAGCAGCCAAGGGTCCGGGACTAGCGGGAGGCCCAATGAGCAGTTCTTC. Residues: CASSQGSGTSGRPNEQFF.

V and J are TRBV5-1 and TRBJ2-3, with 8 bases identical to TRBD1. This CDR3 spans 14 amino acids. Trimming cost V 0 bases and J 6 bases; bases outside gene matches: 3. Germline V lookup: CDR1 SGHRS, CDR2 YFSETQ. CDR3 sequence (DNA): TGCGCCAGCAGCTTGGCGACAGGGGAGGATACGCAGTATTTT. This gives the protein CASSLATGEDTQYF. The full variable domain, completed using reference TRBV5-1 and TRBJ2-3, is KAGVTQTPRYLIKTRGQQVTLSCSPISGHRSVSWYQQTPGQGLQFLFEYFSETQRNKGNFPGRFSGRQFSNSRSEMNVSTLELGDSALYLCASSLATGEDTQYFGPGTRLTVL.

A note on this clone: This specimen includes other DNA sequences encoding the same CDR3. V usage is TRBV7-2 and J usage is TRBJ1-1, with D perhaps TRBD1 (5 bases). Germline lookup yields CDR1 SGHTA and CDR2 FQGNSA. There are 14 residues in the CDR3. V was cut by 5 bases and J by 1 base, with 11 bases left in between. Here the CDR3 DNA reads TGTGCCAGCAGCCCCGGGACTGCGAACACTGAAGCTTTCTTT. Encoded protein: CASSPGTANTEAFF.

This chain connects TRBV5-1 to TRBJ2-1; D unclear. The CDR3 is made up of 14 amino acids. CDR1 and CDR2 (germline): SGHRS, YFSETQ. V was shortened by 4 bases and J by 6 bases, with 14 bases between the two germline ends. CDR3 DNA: TGCGCCAGCAGCCCCCCATGGCCTATCAATGAGCAGTTCTTC. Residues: CASSPPWPINEQFF.

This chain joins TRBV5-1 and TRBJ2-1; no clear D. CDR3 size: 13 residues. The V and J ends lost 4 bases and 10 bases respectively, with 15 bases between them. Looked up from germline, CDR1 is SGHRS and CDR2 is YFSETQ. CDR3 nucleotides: TGCGCCAGCAGCGTACCACCAGTGGAGGAGCAGTTCTTC. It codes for CASSVPPVEEQFF.

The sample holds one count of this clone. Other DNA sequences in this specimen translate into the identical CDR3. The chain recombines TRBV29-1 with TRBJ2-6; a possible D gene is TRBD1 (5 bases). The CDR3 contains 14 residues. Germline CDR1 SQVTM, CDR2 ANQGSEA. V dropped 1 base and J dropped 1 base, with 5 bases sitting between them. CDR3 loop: CSVEAGSGANVLTF. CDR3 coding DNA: TGCAGCGTTGAAGCAGGGTCTGGGGCCAACGTCCTGACTTTC.

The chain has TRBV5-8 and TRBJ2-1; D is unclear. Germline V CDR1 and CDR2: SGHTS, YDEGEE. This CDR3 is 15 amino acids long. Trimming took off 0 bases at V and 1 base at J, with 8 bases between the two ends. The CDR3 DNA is TGTGCCAGCAGCTTGGAAGGGATTTCCTACAATGAGCAGTTCTTC. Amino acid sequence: CASSLEGISYNEQFF.

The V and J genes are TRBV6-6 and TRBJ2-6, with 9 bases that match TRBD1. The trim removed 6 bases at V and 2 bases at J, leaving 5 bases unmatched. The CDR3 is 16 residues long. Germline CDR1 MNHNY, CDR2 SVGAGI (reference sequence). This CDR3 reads CASSLQGAPGANVLTF. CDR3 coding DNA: TGTGCCAGCAGCCTACAGGGGGCTCCTGGGGCCAACGTCCTGACTTTC.

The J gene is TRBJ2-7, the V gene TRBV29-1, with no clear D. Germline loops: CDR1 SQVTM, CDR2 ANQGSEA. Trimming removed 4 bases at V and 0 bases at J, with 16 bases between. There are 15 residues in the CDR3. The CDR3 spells CSVVPSPSSSYEQYF. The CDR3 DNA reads TGCAGCGTTGTTCCGTCTCCCTCTAGCTCCTACGAGCAGTACTTC.

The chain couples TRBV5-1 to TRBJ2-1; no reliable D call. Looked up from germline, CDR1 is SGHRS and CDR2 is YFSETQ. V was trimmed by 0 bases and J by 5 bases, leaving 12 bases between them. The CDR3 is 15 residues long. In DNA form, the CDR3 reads TGCGCCAGCAGCTTGGGGAGTAGGCCTAACAATGAGCAGTTCTTC. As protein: CASSLGSRPNNEQFF.

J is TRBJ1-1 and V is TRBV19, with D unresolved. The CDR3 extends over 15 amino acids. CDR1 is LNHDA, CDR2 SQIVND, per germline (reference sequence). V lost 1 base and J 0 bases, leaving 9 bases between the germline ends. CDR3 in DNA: TGTGCCAGTAGTATAGGGCGCAGCCTGAACACTGAAGCTTTCTTT. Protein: CASSIGRSLNTEAFF.

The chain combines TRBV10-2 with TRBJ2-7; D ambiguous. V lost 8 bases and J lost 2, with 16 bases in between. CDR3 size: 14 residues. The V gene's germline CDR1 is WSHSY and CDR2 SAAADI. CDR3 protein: CASREGPGPYEQYF. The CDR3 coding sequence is TGCGCCAGCCGAGAAGGCCCCGGGCCCTACGAGCAGTACTTC.

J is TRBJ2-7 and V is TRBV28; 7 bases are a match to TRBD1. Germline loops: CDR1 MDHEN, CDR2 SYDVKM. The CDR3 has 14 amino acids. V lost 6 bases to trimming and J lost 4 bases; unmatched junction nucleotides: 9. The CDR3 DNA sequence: TGTGCCAGCAGCACAGGGGTGACTTCGTACGAGCAGTACTTC. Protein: CASSTGVTSYEQYF.

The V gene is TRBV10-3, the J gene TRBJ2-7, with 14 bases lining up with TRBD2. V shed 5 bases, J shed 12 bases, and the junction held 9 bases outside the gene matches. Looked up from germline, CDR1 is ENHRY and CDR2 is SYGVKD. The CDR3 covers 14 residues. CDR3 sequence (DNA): TGTGCCATCAGTCCGTCGGGACTAGCGGGAGAGTGGTACTTC. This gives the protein CAISPSGLAGEWYF.